The T cell receptor beta chain under discussion was sequenced for a study of identical twins. This clonotype was counted at least ten times. Antigen specificity is unknown. Each cDNA held unique molecular identifiers, and template switching gave it a universal primer site. Each CDR3 protein gets one entry after TCRdb re-called the 5' RACE reads with MiXCR. The sample lists about 810,000 distinct CDR3 sequences, 10% to 15% occurring once. The ends were cut back, 0 bases at V and 6 bases at J, with 8 bases in the middle. The CDR3 contains 13 residues. Germline assignment: CDR1 MGHRA and CDR2 YSYEKL. Whole-study findings and limits: Compared with models, monozygotic twins showed more out-of-frame TCR alpha sharing.

A further study also used this sample, focusing on yellow fever vaccine responses in identical twins.

Input material: PBMCs. The sequence was collected from a woman under 30 in good health. The chain uses TRBV4-1 and TRBJ1-1; D gene unclear. The CDR3 DNA follows: TGCGCCAGCAGCCAAGACAGAGCCTCTGAAGCTTTCTTT. Translation gives CASSQDRASEAFF.